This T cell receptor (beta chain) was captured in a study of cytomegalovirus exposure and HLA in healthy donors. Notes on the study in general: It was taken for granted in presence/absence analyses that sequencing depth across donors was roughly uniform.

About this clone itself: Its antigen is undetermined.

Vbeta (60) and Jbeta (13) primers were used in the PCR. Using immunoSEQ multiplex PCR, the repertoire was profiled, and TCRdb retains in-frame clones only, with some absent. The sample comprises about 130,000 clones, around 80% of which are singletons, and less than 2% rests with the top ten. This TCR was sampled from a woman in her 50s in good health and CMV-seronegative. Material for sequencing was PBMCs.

The DNA for the CDR3 is TGTGCCAGCAGCTTAGCCGGGAGCTCCTACGAGCAGTACTTC. Translation: CASSLAGSSYEQYF. The genes are TRBV7-2 and TRBJ2-7, with D possibly matching TRBD2 (6 bases). Germline CDR1 and CDR2: SGHTA and FQGNSA. Trimming took off 0 bases at V and 0 bases at J, with 6 bases between the two ends. There are 14 residues in the CDR3.